This TCR beta chain was found in a study of blood T cell repertoires in COVID-19. Study context: Sources were T cells, B-cell-depleted T cells, or PBMCs; the material itself was cDNA or gDNA.

This CDR3 has 15 amino acids. Germline loops: CDR1 SGDLS, CDR2 YYNGEE. J gave up 0 bases and V 3 bases, and 5 bases lay outside the gene matches. In terms of age and location, participants ranged from roughly 18 to 95 years and lived in about two dozen US areas. Participants had their cohort set by participant-reported clinical history. Assay used: immunoSEQ multiplex PCR; TCRdb lists only in-frame clones, some missing. Seen here are 190,000 or so clones, approximately 78% observed once, and the top ten hold about 9.3%. This sequence originates from a man in his forties or fifties who had recovered from COVID-19. The chain is built from TRBV9 and TRBJ1-2; 7 bases are a match to TRBD1. Source material: PBMCs or T cells enriched from blood (not recorded which). CDR3 protein: CASSDRDRPNYGYTF. The DNA of the CDR3 is TGTGCCAGCAGCGACCGGGACAGACCTAACTATGGCTACACCTTC.